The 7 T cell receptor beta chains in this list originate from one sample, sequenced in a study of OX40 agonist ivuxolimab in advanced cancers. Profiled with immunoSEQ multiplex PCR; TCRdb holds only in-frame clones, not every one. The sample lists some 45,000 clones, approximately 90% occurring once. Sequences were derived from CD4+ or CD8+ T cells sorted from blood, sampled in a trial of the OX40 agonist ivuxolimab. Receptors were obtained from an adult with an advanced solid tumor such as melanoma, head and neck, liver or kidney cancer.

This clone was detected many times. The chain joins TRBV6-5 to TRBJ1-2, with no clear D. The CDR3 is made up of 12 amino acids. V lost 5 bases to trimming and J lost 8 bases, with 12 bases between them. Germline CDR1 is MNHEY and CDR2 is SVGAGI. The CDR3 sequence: CASSRHNGGYTF. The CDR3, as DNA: TGTGCCAGCAGTAGGCATAATGGCGGCTACACCTTC.

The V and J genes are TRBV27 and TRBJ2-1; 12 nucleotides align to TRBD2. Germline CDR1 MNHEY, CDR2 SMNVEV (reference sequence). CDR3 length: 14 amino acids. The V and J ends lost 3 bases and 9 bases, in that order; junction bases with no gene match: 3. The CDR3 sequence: CASSFTSGGPEQFF. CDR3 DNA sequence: TGTGCCAGCAGTTTTACTAGCGGGGGGCCTGAGCAGTTCTTC.

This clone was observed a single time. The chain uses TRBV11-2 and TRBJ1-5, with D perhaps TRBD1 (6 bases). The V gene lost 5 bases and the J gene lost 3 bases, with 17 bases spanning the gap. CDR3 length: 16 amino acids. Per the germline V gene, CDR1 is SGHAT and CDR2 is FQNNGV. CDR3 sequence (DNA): TGTGCCAGCAGCCACGGACAGTTTTCGTCCAATCAGCCCCAGCATTTT. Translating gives CASSHGQFSSNQPQHF.

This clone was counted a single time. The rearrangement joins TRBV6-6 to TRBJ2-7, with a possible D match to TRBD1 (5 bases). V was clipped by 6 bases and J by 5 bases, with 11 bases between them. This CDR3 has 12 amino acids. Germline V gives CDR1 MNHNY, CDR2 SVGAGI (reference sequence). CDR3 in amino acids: CASSYGADEQYF. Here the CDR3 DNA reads TGTGCCAGCAGCTATGGGGCCGACGAGCAGTACTTC.

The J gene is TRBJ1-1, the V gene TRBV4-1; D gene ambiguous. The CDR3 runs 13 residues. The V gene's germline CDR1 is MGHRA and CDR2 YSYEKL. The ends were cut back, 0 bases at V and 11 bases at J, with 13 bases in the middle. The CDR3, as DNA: TGCGCCAGCAGCCAAGATCTGAAAGGGATGGCTTTCTTT. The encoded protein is CASSQDLKGMAFF.

This chain's CDR3 is CASSLYTSGASLEAFF. CDR3 coding DNA: TGTGCCAGCAGCTTATATACTTCGGGCGCCTCTTTAGAAGCTTTCTTT. The chain combines TRBV7-8 with TRBJ1-1; no definite D call. Germline V CDR1 and CDR2: SGHVS, FQNEAQ. This CDR3 has 16 amino acids. V was clipped by 2 bases and J by 8 bases, with 21 bases between them.

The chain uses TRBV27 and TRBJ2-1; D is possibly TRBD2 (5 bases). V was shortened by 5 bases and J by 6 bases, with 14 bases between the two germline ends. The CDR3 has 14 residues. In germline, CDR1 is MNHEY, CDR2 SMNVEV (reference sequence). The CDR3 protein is CASSPVTAGNEQFF. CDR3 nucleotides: TGTGCCAGCAGTCCCGTTACGGCGGGCAATGAGCAGTTCTTC.